This T cell receptor beta chain is from a study of shared clonotypes between healthy human individuals. Study-wide results and caveats: The genetic and exposure-history diversity represented was limited by few donors.

Method: immunoSEQ multiplex PCR; TCRdb's copy keeps in-frame clones and lacks some. The sample lists fewer than 650,000 clones; around 81% were seen once. V was pared by 2 bases and J by 7 bases, with 5 bases between. This CDR3 has 11 amino acids. Germline values: CDR1 MDHEN, CDR2 SYDVKM. As regards this clone: The antigen is undetermined.

The chain uses TRBV28 and TRBJ1-2; no reliable D call. This receptor was obtained from a woman between 35 and 50 years old in good health. Some clones in this sample may be carry-over from other donors' samples. The sample comprised PBMCs. The CDR3 loop is CASSLRSGYTF. CDR3 nucleotides: TGTGCCAGCAGTTTACGGAGTGGCTACACCTTC.